The rows below give T cell receptor beta chains drawn from one sample of a study of blood T cell repertoires in COVID-19. Libraries were prepared by immunoSEQ multiplex PCR; TCRdb keeps only in-frame clonotypes and omits some of them. The sample contains 180,000 or so clones, roughly 81% of which appear only once. Sequencing input: peripheral blood. These receptors all stem from a woman at least 80 years old with COVID-19, enrolled during active disease. Both conserved end residues are part of each CDR3. Each record gives: V gene, D gene, J gene, CDR3 protein, CDR3 DNA. A D gene is named only where the DNA matches it firmly.

TRBV9	NA	TRBJ1-6	CASSVGAADNSPLHF	TGTGCCAGCAGCGTAGGTGCCGCGGATAATTCACCCCTCCACTTT
TRBV5-1	NA	TRBJ2-2	CASSPTSEAGELFF	TGCGCCAGCAGCCCCACCTCCGAGGCCGGGGAGCTGTTTTTT
TRBV6-2/TRBV6-3	TRBD1	TRBJ2-4	CASSYSTGSKNIQYF	TGTGCCAGCAGTTACTCGACAGGGTCCAAAAACATTCAGTACTTC
TRBV29-1	NA	TRBJ2-1	CSVGSLAYNEQFF	TGCAGCGTTGGAAGTCTAGCCTACAATGAGCAGTTCTTC
TRBV11-2	NA	TRBJ2-1	CASSLALLSYNEQFF	TGTGCCAGCAGCTTAGCATTACTCTCCTACAATGAGCAGTTCTTC
TRBV6-5	TRBD1	TRBJ2-5	CASSVDRGLARTQYF	TGTGCCAGCAGCGTGGACAGGGGGCTGGCCAGGACCCAGTACTTC
TRBV7-3	TRBD1	TRBJ1-6	CASSSIRDSLSYNSPLHF	TGTGCCAGCAGCTCTATCCGGGACAGCCTCTCCTATAATTCACCCCTCCACTTT
TRBV27	NA	TRBJ1-6	CASSPPKGVNSPLHF	TGTGCCAGCAGTCCCCCAAAAGGGGTTAATTCACCCCTCCACTTT
TRBV3-1/TRBV3-2	NA	TRBJ1-6	CASSQLQGFSYNSPLHF	TGTGCCAGCAGCCAGTTACAGGGCTTCTCCTATAATTCACCCCTCCACTTT
TRBV7-9	NA	TRBJ1-5	CASSLAGFNQPQHF	TGTGCCAGCAGCTTAGCGGGCTTCAATCAGCCCCAGCATTTT
TRBV4-2	TRBD2	TRBJ2-3	CASSPWASGIRKGTDTQYF	TGTGCCAGCAGCCCCTGGGCTAGCGGCATAAGAAAAGGCACAGATACGCAGTATTTT
TRBV29-1	NA	TRBJ1-1	CSVETGKGPNTEAFF	TGCAGCGTTGAAACAGGGAAGGGGCCGAACACTGAAGCTTTCTTT